This is a list of T cell receptor beta chains from one sample in a study of primary melanoma T cells and metastatic recurrence. The method was immunoSEQ multiplex PCR; TCRdb's version includes in-frame clones alone and lacks a portion of them. The profile shows over a thousand clones, 87% of them singletons. The material sequenced was melanoma tumor tissue. Receptor source: a human donor with melanoma. The CDR3 runs from the conserved cysteine through the conserved F or W. A D gene is named only where the DNA matches it firmly. The size entry is marked missing in some rows and otherwise reads once, few, many or a size class.

J gene | V gene | D gene | clone size | CDR3 protein | CDR3 DNA
TRBJ2-6 | TRBV6-8 | NA | NA | CASSGLSSGANVLTF | TGTGCCAGCAGCGGTCTGAGCTCTGGGGCCAACGTCCTGACTTTC
TRBJ1-1 | TRBV6-8 | NA | NA | CAIGTPLMNTEAFF | TGTGCCATCGGGACACCTCTTATGAACACTGAAGCTTTCTTT
TRBJ2-7 | TRBV6-8 | NA | NA | CASSESGTAYEQYF | TGTGCCAGCTCCGAATCCGGGACGGCCTACGAGCAGTACTTC
TRBJ2-1 | TRBV29-1 | TRBD2 | NA | CSAQLAGRNEQFF | TGCAGCGCCCAACTAGCGGGACGTAATGAGCAGTTCTTC
TRBJ1-2 | TRBV29-1 | TRBD1 | NA | CSGLQGDGSYTF | TGCAGCGGACTACAGGGGGACGGGAGCTACACCTTC
TRBJ2-6 | TRBV19 | NA | NA | CASSLEFSGANVLTF | TGTGCCAGTAGTCTTGAATTCTCTGGGGCCAACGTCCTGACTTTC
TRBJ2-1 | TRBV11-3 | TRBD2 | few | CASSLGLASGSDEQFF | TGTGCCAGCAGCTTAGGATTAGCTAGCGGGAGCGATGAGCAGTTCTTC
TRBJ1-5 | TRBV19 | NA | NA | CASSRTGSQPQHF | TGTGCCAGTAGTAGAACAGGGAGTCAGCCCCAGCATTTT
TRBJ2-1 | TRBV30 | NA | NA | CAWSQGRPHSYNEQFF | TGTGCCTGGAGTCAAGGGAGACCCCACAGCTACAATGAGCAGTTCTTC
TRBJ2-2 | TRBV6-8 | TRBD1 | few | CASSTPLGQGSRELFF | TGTGCCAGCAGTACACCCTTGGGACAGGGATCCCGGGAGCTGTTTTTT
TRBJ1-2 | TRBV11-3 | TRBD1 | NA | CASSVTQGTVYGYTF | TGTGCCAGCAGCGTCACACAGGGGACCGTCTATGGCTATACCTTC
TRBJ2-5 | TRBV6-8 | NA | NA | CASRPGVREAQETQYF | TGTGCCAGCAGACCGGGGGTGCGAGAGGCCCAAGAGACCCAGTACTTC
TRBJ2-3 | TRBV19 | NA | NA | CASDPGPGADTQCF | TGTGCCAGTGACCCGGGCCCAGGTGCAGATACGCAGTGTTTT
TRBJ2-5 | TRBV2 | NA | NA | CASPGPMAEETQYF | TGTGCCAGCCCGGGCCCAATGGCAGAGGAGACCCAGTACTTC
TRBJ2-7 | TRBV18 | TRBD1 | NA | CASSGTESYEQYF | TGTGCCAGCTCAGGGACAGAGTCCTACGAGCAGTACTTC
TRBJ2-7 | TRBV6-8 | NA | NA | CASTPGPSYEQYF | TGTGCCAGCACTCCGGGACCCTCCTACGAGCAGTACTTC
TRBJ1-2 | TRBV11-3 | NA | NA | CASSVDSSDYGYTF | TGTGCCAGCAGCGTTGACAGTAGCGACTATGGCTACACCTTC
TRBJ2-3 | TRBV10-2 | TRBD2 | NA | CASGRLAGGTDTQYF | TGCGCCAGCGGCCGACTAGCGGGAGGGACAGATACGCAGTATTTT
TRBJ2-3 | TRBV11-3 | NA | NA | CASKRRRAQADTQYF | TGTGCCAGCAAGAGAAGGAGGGCGCAGGCAGATACGCAGTATTTT
TRBJ2-7 | TRBV6-8 | NA | NA | CAISKTSSSYEQYF | TGTGCCATCAGTAAGACATCTAGCTCCTACGAGCAGTACTTC
TRBJ1-2 | TRBV15 | NA | NA | CATSRDAEGNGYTF | TGTGCCACCAGCAGAGATGCGGAAGGAAATGGCTACACCTTC
TRBJ2-7 | TRBV4-1 | NA | NA | CASSQDNPYEQYF | TGCGCCAGCAGCCAAGACAACCCCTACGAGCAGTACTTC
TRBJ1-2 | TRBV19 | NA | NA | CASSPTGFYGYTF | TGTGCCAGTAGCCCTACAGGGTTCTATGGCTACACCTTC
TRBJ2-5 | TRBV7-8 | NA | NA | CASSLESRETQYF | TGTGCCAGCAGCTTAGAGTCCCGTGAGACCCAGTACTTC
TRBJ1-4 | TRBV6-1 | NA | NA | CASSEENGEKLFF | TGTGCCAGCAGTGAAGAAAACGGGGAAAAACTGTTTTTT
TRBJ1-1 | TRBV6-8 | TRBD1 | NA | CASSNRGNGWAFF | TGTGCCAGCAGCAACAGGGGAAACGGGTGGGCTTTCTTT
TRBJ2-1 | TRBV6-8 | TRBD2 | NA | CASSSSGNLGEQFF | TGTGCCAGCAGCAGTAGCGGGAATCTCGGTGAGCAGTTCTTC
TRBJ2-7 | TRBV30 | TRBD1 | NA | CAWSVVGQGIFYEQYF | TGTGCCTGGAGTGTGGTAGGACAGGGGATTTTTTACGAGCAGTACTTC
TRBJ2-4 | TRBV19 | NA | NA | CASSIRGQLSKNIQYF | TGTGCCAGTAGTATACGAGGACAGCTTTCCAAAAACATTCAGTACTTC
TRBJ2-3 | TRBV29-1 | NA | NA | CNAPTGGTDTQYF | TGCAACGCTCCCACCGGCGGGACAGATACGCAGTATTTT
TRBJ1-4 | TRBV19 | NA | NA | CASSSGATNEKLFF | TGTGCCAGTAGTTCGGGAGCAACTAATGAAAAACTGTTTTTT
TRBJ1-2 | TRBV6-8 | NA | once | CASRDVKYSYTF | TGTGCCAGCCGAGACGTGAAATATAGCTACACCTTC